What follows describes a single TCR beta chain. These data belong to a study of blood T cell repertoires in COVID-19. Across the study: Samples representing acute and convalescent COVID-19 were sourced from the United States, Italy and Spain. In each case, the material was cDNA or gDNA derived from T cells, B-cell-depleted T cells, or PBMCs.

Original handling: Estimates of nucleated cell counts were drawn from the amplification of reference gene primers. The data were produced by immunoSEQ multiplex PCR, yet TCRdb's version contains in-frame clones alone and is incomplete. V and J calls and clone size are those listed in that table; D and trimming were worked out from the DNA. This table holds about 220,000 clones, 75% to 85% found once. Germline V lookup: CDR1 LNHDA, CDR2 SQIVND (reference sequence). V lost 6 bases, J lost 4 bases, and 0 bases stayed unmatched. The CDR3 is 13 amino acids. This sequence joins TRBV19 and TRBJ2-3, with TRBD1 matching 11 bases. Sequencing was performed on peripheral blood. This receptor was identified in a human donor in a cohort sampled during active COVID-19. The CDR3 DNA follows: TGTGCCAGTAGGGGACAGGGGGCAGATACGCAGTATTTT. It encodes CASRGQGADTQYF. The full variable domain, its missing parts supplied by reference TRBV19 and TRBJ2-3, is DGGITQSPKYLFRKEGQNVTLSCEQNLNHDAMYWYRQDPGQGLRLIYYSQIVNDFQKGDIAEGYSVSREKKESFPLTVTSAQKNPTAFYLCASRGQGADTQYFGPGTRLTVL.